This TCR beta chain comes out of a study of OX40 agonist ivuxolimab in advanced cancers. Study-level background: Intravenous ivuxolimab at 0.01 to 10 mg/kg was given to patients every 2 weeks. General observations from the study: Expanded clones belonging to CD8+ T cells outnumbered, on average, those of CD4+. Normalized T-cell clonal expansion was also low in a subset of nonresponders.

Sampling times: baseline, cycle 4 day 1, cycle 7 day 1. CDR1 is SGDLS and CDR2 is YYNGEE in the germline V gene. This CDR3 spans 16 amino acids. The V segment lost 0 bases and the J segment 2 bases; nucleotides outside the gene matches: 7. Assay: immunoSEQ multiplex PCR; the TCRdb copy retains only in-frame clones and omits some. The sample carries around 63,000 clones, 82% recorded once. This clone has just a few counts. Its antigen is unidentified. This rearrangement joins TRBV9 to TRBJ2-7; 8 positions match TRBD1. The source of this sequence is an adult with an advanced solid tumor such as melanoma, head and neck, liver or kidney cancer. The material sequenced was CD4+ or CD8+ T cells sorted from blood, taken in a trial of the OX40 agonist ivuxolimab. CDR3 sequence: CASSVGPGTGPYEQYF. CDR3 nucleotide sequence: TGTGCCAGCAGCGTAGGTCCCGGGACAGGACCCTACGAGCAGTACTTC.